This TCR beta chain comes out of a study of T cells in Graves' hyperthyroidism and ophthalmopathy. Study-wide results and limits: Ophthalmopathy cases were set apart from stable hyperthyroidism by a 13 V-J model. For ophthalmopathy, model prediction preceded onset by a median around six months. Most expanded thyroid clonotypes above 0.001 also appeared in blood.

Amplification yielded TCR beta CDR3 regions, with RNA transcripts as the source. HTBI primers were used for first-round RT-PCR of the TCR CDR3. TCRdb re-analysed the multiplex PCR reads in MiXCR, keeping a single row per CDR3 protein. The repertoire consists of around 600,000 distinct CDR3 sequences, with around a sixth occurring once and the leading ten covering around 7.3%. A lack of ophthalmopathy progression within 18 months defined stable Graves' hyperthyroidism. This clonotype was recorded at least ten times. The antigen is not known. The sample was blood. The receptor was derived from a woman younger than 45 with Graves' hyperthyroidism.

The CDR3 nucleotides read TGTGCCAGCAGCTTATGGGGCGGTGCCTACGAGCAGTACTTC. Protein sequence: CASSLWGGAYEQYF. This chain uses TRBV7-3 with TRBJ2-7, with D possibly matching TRBD1 (5 bases). The germline V gene has CDR1 SGHTA and CDR2 FQGTGA. The V and J ends lost 2 bases and 2 bases respectively, with 10 bases between them. The CDR3 extends over 14 amino acids.